What follows are 5 T cell receptor beta chains derived from one specimen sequenced in a study of blood T cell repertoires in COVID-19 (dated by TCRdb to 2019 to 2021). The library was produced with the immunoSEQ multiplex PCR assay. In its TCRdb copy, this immuneACCESS table keeps in-frame sequences only and misses some clones. Where compared with another copy, unresolved V genes explain less than half of these, and the others have no known cause. This sample comprises some 120,000 clones, 84% of them detected only once. Of the sample, about an eighth falls within the top ten clones. What was sequenced was peripheral blood. The receptors derive from a woman in her 30s who had recovered from COVID-19.

On this clone: Relative to the germline gene, one junction end is altered; a read error may explain this. The rearrangement joins TRBV4-2 to TRBJ2-4; 8 bases are a match to TRBD2. The CDR3 totals 16 residues. Germline CDR1 reads LGHNA; CDR2 reads YNFKEQ. The CDR3 nucleotides read TGTGCCAGCAGCCAAGATTCGGGACTAGGGTGGGACGCGACGGGCTTC. Protein: CASSQDSGLGWDATGF.

The chain combines TRBV7-2 with TRBJ2-1; maybe TRBD2 (5 bases). Germline CDR1 SGHTA, CDR2 FQGNSA. The CDR3 extends over 13 amino acids. Trimming shortened V by 7 bases and J by 9 bases, and 16 bases separated the two germline ends. The CDR3 nucleotides are TGTGCCAGCAAGACCTATCTTGAGGGTGAGCAGTTCTTC. This translates into CASKTYLEGEQFF.

This chain's CDR3 is CASSSGSDTQYF. In nucleotides, the CDR3 is TGTGCCAGCAGTTCAGGGTCAGATACGCAGTATTTT. V and J are TRBV12-3 or TRBV12-4 and TRBJ2-3, with D possibly being TRBD1 (5 bases). Trimming cost V 4 bases and J 4 bases, with 6 bases left between them. This CDR3 spans 12 amino acids.

The chain links TRBV6-1 to TRBJ2-7; D may be TRBD2 (5 bases). V was trimmed by 0 bases and J by 0 bases, leaving 12 bases between them. This CDR3 has 16 residues. Germline V gene data show CDR1 as MNHNS and CDR2 as SASEGT. CDR3 DNA sequence: TGTGCCAGCAGTGAAGCCGCGGGTCCCCTCTCCTACGAGCAGTACTTC. Translated: CASSEAAGPLSYEQYF.

The V gene is TRBV7-9, the J gene TRBJ2-6, with D perhaps matching TRBD1 (6 bases). The germline V and J ends were trimmed by 5 bases and 0 bases, with 20 bases remaining between them. Germline V gene lookup returns CDR1 SEHNR and CDR2 FQNEAQ (reference sequence). CDR3 size: 19 residues. Here the CDR3 reads CASSKTRQDILSGANVLTF. The DNA of the CDR3 is TGTGCCAGCAGCAAGACCAGACAGGATATCCTCTCTGGGGCCAACGTCCTGACTTTC.